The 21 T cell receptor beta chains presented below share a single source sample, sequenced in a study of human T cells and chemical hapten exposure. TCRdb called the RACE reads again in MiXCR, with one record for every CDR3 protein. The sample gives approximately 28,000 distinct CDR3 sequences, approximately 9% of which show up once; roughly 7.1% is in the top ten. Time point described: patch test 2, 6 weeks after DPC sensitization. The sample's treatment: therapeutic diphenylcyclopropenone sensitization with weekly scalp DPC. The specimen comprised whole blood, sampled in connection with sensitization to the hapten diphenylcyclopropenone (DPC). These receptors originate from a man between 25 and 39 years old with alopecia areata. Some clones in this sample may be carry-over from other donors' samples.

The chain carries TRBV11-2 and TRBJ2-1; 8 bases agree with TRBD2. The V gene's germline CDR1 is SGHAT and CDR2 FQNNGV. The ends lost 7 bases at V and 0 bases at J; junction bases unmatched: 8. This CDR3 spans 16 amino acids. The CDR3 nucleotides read TGTGCCAGCACCGACAGCGGGAGCTCCTCCTACAATGAGCAGTTCTTC. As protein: CASTDSGSSSYNEQFF.

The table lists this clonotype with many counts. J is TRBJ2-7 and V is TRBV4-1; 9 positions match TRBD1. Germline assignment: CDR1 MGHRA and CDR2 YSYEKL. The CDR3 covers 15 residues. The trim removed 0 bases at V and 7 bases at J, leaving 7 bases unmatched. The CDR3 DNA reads TGCGCCAGCAGCCAAGAGGGACAGGGCACGTGGGAGCAGTACTTC. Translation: CASSQEGQGTWEQYF.

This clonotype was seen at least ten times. CDR3 sequence (DNA): TGTGCCAGCAACCATGGCCGGGGACAGGGTAACACTGAAGCTTTCTTT. It translates to CASNHGRGQGNTEAFF. The V call is TRBV4-2, the J call TRBJ1-1; the match to TRBD1 covers 9 bases. Germline lookup yields CDR1 LGHNA and CDR2 YNFKEQ. CDR3 length: 16 residues. The trim removed 7 bases at V and 2 bases at J, leaving 11 bases unmatched.

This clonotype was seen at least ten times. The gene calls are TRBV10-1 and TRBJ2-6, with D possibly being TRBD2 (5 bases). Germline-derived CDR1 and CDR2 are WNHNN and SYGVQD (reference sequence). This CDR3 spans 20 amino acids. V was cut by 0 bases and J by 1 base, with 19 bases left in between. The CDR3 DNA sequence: TGCGCCAGCAGTGAGTCGGATCACAGCCCCGTAGCGTCTGGGGCCAACGTCCTGACTTTC. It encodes CASSESDHSPVASGANVLTF.

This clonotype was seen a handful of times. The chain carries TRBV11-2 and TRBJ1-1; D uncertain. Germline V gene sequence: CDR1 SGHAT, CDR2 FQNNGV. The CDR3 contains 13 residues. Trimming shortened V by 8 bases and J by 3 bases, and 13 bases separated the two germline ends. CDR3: CASSTAGDTEAFF. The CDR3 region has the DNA TGTGCCAGCTCCACGGCCGGGGACACTGAAGCTTTCTTT.

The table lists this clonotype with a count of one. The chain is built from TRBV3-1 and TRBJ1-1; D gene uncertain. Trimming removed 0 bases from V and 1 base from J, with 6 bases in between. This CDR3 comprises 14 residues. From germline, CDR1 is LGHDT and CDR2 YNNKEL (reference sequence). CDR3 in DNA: TGTGCCAGCAGCCAAGATTGGGCGAACACTGAAGCTTTCTTT. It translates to CASSQDWANTEAFF.

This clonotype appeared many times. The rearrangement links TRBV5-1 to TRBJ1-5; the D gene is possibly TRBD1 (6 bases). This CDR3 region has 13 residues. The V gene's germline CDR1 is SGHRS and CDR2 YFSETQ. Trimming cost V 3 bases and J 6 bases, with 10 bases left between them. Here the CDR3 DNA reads TGCGCCAGCAGCTCACAAGGGGGTCAGCCCCAGCATTTT. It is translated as CASSSQGGQPQHF.

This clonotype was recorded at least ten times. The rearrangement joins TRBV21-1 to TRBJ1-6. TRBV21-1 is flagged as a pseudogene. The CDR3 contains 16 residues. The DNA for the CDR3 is TGTGCCAGCAGCAAAACAGGGAGCTCCTATAATTCACCCCTCCACTTT. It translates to CASSKTGSSYNSPLHF.

The CDR3 reads CASSQVLAEAYNEQFF. The CDR3 bases are TGTGCCAGCAGCCAAGTCCTAGCGGAGGCCTACAATGAGCAGTTCTTC. The rearrangement joins TRBV4-2 to TRBJ2-1; 7 nucleotides agree with TRBD2. The V segment lost 1 base and the J segment 2 bases; nucleotides outside the gene matches: 5. Germline CDR1 reads LGHNA; CDR2 reads YNFKEQ. This CDR3 has 16 residues.

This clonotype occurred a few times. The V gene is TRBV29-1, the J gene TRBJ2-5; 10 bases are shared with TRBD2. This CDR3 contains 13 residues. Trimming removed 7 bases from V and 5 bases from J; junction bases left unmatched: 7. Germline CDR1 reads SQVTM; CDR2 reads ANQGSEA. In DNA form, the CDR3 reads TGCAGCGGAACGGGACTAGCGACGGAGACCCAGTACTTC. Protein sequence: CSGTGLATETQYF.

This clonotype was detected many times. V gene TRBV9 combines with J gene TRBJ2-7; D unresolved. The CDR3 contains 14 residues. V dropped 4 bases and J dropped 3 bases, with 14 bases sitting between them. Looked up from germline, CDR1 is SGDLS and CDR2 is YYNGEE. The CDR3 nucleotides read TGTGCCAGCAGCCCCCGGACGGAAAACTACGAGCAGTACTTC. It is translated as CASSPRTENYEQYF.

This chain's CDR3 is CASSLTKSTDTQYF. CDR3 nucleotide sequence: TGTGCCAGCAGCTTAACAAAAAGCACAGATACGCAGTATTTT. This chain joins TRBV7-3 and TRBJ2-3; the D is unclear. Trimming removed 0 bases at V and 0 bases at J, with 4 bases between. Germline V gene lookup returns CDR1 SGHTA and CDR2 FQGTGA. This CDR3 spans 14 amino acids.

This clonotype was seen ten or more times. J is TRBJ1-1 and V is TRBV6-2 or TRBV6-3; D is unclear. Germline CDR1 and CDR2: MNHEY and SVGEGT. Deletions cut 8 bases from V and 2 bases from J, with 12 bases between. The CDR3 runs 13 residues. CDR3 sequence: CASGSPVNTEAFF. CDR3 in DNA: TGTGCCAGCGGGTCCCCTGTCAACACTGAAGCTTTCTTT.

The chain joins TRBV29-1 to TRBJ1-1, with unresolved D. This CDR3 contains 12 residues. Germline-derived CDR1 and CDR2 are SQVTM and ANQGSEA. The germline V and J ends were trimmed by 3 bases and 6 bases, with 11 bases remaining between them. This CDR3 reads CSVDQLPPEAFF. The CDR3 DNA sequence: TGCAGCGTTGACCAGCTCCCCCCTGAAGCTTTCTTT.

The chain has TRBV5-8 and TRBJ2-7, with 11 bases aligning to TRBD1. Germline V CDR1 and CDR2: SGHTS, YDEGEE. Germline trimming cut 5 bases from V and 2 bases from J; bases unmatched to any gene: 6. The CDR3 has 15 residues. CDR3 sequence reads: CASSSGTGGTYEQYF. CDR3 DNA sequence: TGTGCCAGCAGTTCCGGGACAGGGGGGACCTACGAGCAGTACTTC. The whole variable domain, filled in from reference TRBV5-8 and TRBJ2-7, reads EAGVTQSPTHLIKTRGQQATLRCSPISGHTSVYWYQQALGLGLQFLLWYDEGEERNRGNFPPRFSGRQFPNYSSELNVNALELEDSALYLCASSSGTGGTYEQYFGPGTRLTVT.

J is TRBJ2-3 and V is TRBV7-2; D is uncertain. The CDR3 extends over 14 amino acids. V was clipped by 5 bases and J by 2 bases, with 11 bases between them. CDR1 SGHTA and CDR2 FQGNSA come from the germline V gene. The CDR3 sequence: CASSMSAITDTQYF. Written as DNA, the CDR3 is TGTGCCAGCAGCATGTCAGCTATCACAGATACGCAGTATTTT.

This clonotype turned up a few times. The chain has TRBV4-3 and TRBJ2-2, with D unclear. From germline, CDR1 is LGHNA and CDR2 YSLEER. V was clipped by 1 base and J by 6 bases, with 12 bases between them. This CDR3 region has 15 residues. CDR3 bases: TGCGCCAGCAGCCAAGCCCCAGGAATGGCCGGGGAGCTGTTTTTT. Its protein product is CASSQAPGMAGELFF.

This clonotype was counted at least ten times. CDR3 in amino acids: CASSPGTSGRFGNIQYF. The DNA of the CDR3 is TGTGCCAGCTCCCCAGGAACTAGCGGGAGATTTGGAAACATTCAGTACTTC. The gene calls are TRBV18 and TRBJ2-4; TRBD2 aligns across 11 bases. Germline assignment: CDR1 KGHSH and CDR2 LQKENI. The CDR3 totals 17 residues. J gave up 6 bases and V 6 bases, and 13 bases lay outside the gene matches.

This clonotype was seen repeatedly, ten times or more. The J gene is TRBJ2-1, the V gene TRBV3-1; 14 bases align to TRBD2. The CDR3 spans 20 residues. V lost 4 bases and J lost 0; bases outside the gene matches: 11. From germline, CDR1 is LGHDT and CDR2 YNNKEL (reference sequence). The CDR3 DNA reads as TGTGCCAGCAGCCCACGACTAGCGGGAGGGGCACAGAGCTCCTACAATGAGCAGTTCTTC. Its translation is CASSPRLAGGAQSSYNEQFF.

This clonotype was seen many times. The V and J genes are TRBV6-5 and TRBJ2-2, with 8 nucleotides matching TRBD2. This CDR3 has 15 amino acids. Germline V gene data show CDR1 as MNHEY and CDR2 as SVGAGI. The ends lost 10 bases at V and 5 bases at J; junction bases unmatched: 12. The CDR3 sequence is CATLRRGGRTGELFF. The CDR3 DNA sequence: TGTGCCACCCTTAGACGGGGGGGGCGGACCGGGGAGCTGTTTTTT.

CDR3 sequence reads: CASSWTGRDEQYF. Written as DNA, the CDR3 is TGTGCCAGCAGTTGGACAGGCAGGGACGAGCAGTACTTC. The V and J genes are TRBV28 and TRBJ2-7, with TRBD1 matching over 7 bases. The length of the CDR3 is 13 residues. V lost 4 bases to trimming and J lost 5 bases; unmatched junction nucleotides: 5. Germline V gives CDR1 MDHEN, CDR2 SYDVKM.